This T cell receptor (beta chain) was sequenced in a study of T cell changes during pregnancy in multiple sclerosis. This CDR3 contains 17 residues. The junction had 11 bases not matched to a gene; V was cut back by 6 bases and J by 3 bases. Per germline, CDR1 SNHLY and CDR2 FYNNEI. Only in-frame clones appear in the TCRdb table, and some are missing; sequencing was by immunoSEQ multiplex PCR. This sample carries approximately 44,000 clones, 80% to 95% of them seen once, and the ten largest clones take roughly 0.52%. The starting material was CD4+ T cells from peripheral blood mononuclear cells, obtained in the third trimester of pregnancy. The J gene is TRBJ2-2, the V gene TRBV2; 9 bases are a match to TRBD2. This TCR came from a female donor with multiple sclerosis, enrolled in a pregnancy study. CDR3 protein: CASRGLRAGGDTGELFF. The CDR3 bases are TGTGCCAGCAGAGGTCTCCGAGCGGGAGGTGACACCGGGGAGCTGTTTTTT.